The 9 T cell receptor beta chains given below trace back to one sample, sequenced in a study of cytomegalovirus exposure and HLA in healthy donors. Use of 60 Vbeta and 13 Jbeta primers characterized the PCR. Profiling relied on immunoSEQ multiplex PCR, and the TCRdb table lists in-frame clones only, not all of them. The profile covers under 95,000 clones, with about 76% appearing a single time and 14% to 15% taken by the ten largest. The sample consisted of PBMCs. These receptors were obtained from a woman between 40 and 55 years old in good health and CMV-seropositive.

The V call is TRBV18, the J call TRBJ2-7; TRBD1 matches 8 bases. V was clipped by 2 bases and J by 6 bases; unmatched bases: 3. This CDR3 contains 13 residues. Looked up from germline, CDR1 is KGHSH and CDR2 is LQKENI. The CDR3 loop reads CASSPTDRGEQYF. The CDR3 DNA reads TGTGCCAGCTCACCAACCGACAGGGGCGAGCAGTACTTC.

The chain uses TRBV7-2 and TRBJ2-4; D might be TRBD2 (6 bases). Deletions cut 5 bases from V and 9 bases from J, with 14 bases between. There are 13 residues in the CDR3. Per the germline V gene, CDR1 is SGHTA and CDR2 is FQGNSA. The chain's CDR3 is CASSEIRGIIQYF. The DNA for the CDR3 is TGTGCCAGCAGCGAGATCCGGGGGATCATTCAGTACTTC.

The CDR3 here is CAISGAGGGTEAFF. The CDR3 bases are TGTGCCATCAGTGGAGCGGGAGGTGGCACTGAAGCTTTCTTT. J is TRBJ1-1 and V is TRBV10-3; unclear D gene. Germline V gene lookup returns CDR1 ENHRY and CDR2 SYGVKD. Between the trimmed V and J ends, which lost 4 bases and 4 bases, there was a span of 13 bases. The CDR3 has 14 amino acids.

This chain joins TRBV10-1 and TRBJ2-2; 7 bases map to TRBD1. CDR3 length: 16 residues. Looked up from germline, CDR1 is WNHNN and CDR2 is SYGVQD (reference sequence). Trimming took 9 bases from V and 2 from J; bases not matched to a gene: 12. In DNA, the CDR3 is TGCGCCAGACATAAACCGGGACAGCCCAACACCGGGGAGCTGTTTTTT. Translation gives CARHKPGQPNTGELFF.

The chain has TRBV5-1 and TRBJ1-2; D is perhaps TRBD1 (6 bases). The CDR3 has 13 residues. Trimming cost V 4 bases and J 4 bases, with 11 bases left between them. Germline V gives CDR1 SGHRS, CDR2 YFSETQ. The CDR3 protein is CASSPGQSYGYTF. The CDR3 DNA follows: TGCGCCAGCAGCCCCGGACAGAGCTATGGCTACACCTTC.

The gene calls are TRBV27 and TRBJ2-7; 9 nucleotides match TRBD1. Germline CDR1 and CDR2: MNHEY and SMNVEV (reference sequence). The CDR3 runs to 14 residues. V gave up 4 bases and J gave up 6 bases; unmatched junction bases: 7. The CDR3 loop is CASSSVGTGREQYF. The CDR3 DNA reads TGTGCCAGCAGTTCCGTCGGGACAGGGCGCGAGCAGTACTTC.

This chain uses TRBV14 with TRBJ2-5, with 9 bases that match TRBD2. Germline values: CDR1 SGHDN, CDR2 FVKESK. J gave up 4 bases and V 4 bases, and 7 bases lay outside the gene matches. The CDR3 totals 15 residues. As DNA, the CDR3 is TGTGCCAGCAGCCCTATAGCGGGAGTTAGAGAGACCCAGTACTTC. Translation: CASSPIAGVRETQYF. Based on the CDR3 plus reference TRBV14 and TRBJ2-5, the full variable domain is EAGVTQFPSHSVIEKGQTVTLRCDPISGHDNLYWYRRVMGKEIKFLLHFVKESKQDESGMPNNRFLAERTGGTYSTLKVQPAELEDSGVYFCASSPIAGVRETQYFGPGTRLLVL.

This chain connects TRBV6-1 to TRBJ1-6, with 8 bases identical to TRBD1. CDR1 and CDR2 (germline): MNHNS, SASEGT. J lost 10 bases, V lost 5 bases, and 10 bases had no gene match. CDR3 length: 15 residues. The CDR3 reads CASSLQGDGFSPLHF. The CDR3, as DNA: TGTGCCAGCAGTTTACAGGGGGACGGGTTCTCACCCCTCCACTTT.

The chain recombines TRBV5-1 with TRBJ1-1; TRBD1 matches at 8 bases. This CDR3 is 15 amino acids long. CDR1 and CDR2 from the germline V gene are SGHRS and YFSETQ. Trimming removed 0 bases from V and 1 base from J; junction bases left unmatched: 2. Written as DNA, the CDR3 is TGCGCCAGCAGCTTGGGCCAGGGGGCGAACACTGAAGCTTTCTTT. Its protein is CASSLGQGANTEAFF.